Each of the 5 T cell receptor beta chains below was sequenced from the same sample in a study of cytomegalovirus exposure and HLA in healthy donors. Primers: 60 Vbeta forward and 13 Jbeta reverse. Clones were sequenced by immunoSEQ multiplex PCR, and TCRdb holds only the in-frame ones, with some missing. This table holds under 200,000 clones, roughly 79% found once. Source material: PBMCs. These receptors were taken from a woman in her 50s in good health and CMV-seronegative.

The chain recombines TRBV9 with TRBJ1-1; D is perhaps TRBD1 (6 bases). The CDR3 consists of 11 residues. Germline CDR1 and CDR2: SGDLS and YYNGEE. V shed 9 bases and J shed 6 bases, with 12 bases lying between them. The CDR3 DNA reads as TGTGCCACGCGGGGGGCCCCTGAAGCTTTCTTT. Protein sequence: CATRGAPEAFF.

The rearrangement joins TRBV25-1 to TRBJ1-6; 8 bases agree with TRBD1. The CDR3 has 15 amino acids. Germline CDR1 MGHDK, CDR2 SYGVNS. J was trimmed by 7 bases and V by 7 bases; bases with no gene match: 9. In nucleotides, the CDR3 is TGTGCCAGCAAACCCGACAGGGGCGGAAATTCACCCCTCCACTTT. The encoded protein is CASKPDRGGNSPLHF.

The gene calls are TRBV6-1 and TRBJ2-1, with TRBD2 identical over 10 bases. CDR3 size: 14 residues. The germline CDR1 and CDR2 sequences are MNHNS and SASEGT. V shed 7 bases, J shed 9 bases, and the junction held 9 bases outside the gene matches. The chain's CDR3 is CASTAERGGSEQFF. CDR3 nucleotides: TGTGCCAGCACCGCGGAGCGGGGGGGGAGTGAGCAGTTCTTC.

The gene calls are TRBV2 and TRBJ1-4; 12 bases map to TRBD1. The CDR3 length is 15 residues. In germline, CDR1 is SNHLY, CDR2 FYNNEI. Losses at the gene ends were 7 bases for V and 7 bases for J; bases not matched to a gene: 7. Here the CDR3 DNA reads TGTGCCAGCACTCCCGGGACAGGGGGCGGTGAAAAACTGTTTTTT. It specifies CASTPGTGGGEKLFF.

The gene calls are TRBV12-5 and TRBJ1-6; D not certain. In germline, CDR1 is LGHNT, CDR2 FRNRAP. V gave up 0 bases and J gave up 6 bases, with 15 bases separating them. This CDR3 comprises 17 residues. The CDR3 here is CASGLVLGSFGNSPLHF. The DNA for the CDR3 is TGTGCTAGTGGTTTGGTACTGGGGAGTTTCGGTAATTCACCCCTCCACTTT.